Listed here are 22 T cell receptor beta chains from one sample, sequenced in a study of Ad26.COV2.S vaccination and SARS-CoV-2 variants. Treatment defined: some 20 received Ad26.COV2.S at low or high dose, single or two shots; about 5 received placebo; per-sample allocation not given. Vaccine and placebo recipients were sampled on day 63 after the first injection. Some clones are missing from TCRdb's copy, which holds only in-frame ones; the method was immunoSEQ multiplex PCR. Among around 400,000 clones listed, 80% to 90% were seen once. The sample consisted of peripheral blood, taken in a trial of Ad26.COV2.S vaccine versus placebo. These receptors were collected from a person between 18 and 59 years old who received the Ad26.COV2.S COVID-19 vaccine or a placebo.

This sequence joins TRBV5-5 and TRBJ2-7, with 7 bases that match TRBD2. Per the germline V gene, CDR1 is SGHKS and CDR2 is YYEKEE (reference sequence). The V gene end was trimmed by 2 bases and the J gene end by 4 bases; junction bases not matched to a gene: 3. CDR3 length: 13 amino acids. In DNA form, the CDR3 reads TGTGCCAGCAGCTTTGGGGGGGAATACGAGCAGTACTTC. This gives the protein CASSFGGEYEQYF.

This clone was found once. The rearrangement uses TRBV4-2 and TRBJ1-2; weak D call: TRBD1 (5 bases). With 0 bases removed from V and 5 bases from J, the gap between germline ends came to 16 bases. Looked up from germline, CDR1 is LGHNA and CDR2 is YNFKEQ. The CDR3 has 16 residues. The CDR3 coding sequence is TGTGCCAGCAGCCAAGAACTAGTCGGGGCAGGGTATGGCTACACCTTC. It translates to CASSQELVGAGYGYTF.

This clone was found a few times. V and J are TRBV9 and TRBJ1-4, with a possible D match to TRBD1 (5 bases). Germline V gene sequence: CDR1 SGDLS, CDR2 YYNGEE. The CDR3 extends over 14 amino acids. V shed 4 bases and J shed 0 bases, with 7 bases lying between them. The CDR3: CASSSTATNEKLFF. In nucleotides, the CDR3 is TGTGCCAGCAGCTCGACAGCAACTAATGAAAAACTGTTTTTT.

The J gene is TRBJ2-5, the V gene TRBV6-1, with 16 bases aligning to TRBD2. With V trimmed by 4 bases and J by 2 bases, 1 base remained unmatched. The CDR3 has 16 residues. CDR1 MNHNS and CDR2 SASEGT come from the germline V gene. CDR3 in amino acids: CASSGGLAGGQETQYF. The CDR3 DNA is TGTGCCAGCAGTGGGGGACTAGCGGGAGGGCAAGAGACCCAGTACTTC.

This clone was seen only a few times. The chain combines TRBV6-6 with TRBJ2-7, with 10 nucleotides matching TRBD1. The CDR3 is 14 amino acids. Germline values: CDR1 MNHNY, CDR2 SVGAGI (reference sequence). The junction had 6 bases not matched to a gene; V was cut back by 7 bases and J by 3 bases. This chain's CDR3 is CASTGTGAYYEQYF. The CDR3 DNA sequence: TGTGCCAGCACCGGGACAGGGGCCTACTACGAGCAGTACTTC.

This chain connects TRBV6-5 to TRBJ1-5; unclear D gene. Germline CDR1 is MNHEY and CDR2 is SVGAGI. This CDR3 spans 16 amino acids. V was pared by 1 base and J by 0 bases, with 10 bases between. Written as DNA, the CDR3 is TGTGCCAGCAGTTACTTCGGAGCCGATAGCAATCAGCCCCAGCATTTT. Its translation is CASSYFGADSNQPQHF.

The chain joins TRBV7-2 to TRBJ2-7; TRBD2 matches at 7 bases. The CDR3 runs 12 residues. CDR1 and CDR2 from the germline V gene are SGHTA and FQGNSA. J lost 6 bases, V lost 4 bases, and 3 bases had no gene match. The CDR3 DNA follows: TGTGCCAGCAGCTGGGGGGGAAGCGAGCAGTACTTC. This gives the protein CASSWGGSEQYF.

The CDR3 DNA is TGTGCCAGCAGCCCTGGGGCTTCCTACAATGAGCAGTTCTTC. This codes for CASSPGASYNEQFF. The chain employs TRBV28 and TRBJ2-1; possible D gene TRBD1, 5 bases. Germline values: CDR1 MDHEN, CDR2 SYDVKM. The length of the CDR3 is 14 residues. The V end was cut by 6 bases, the J end by 1 base, with 10 bases between. Using reference TRBV28 and TRBJ2-1 for the parts outside the CDR3, the full variable domain is DVKVTQSSRYLVKRTGEKVFLECVQDMDHENMFWYRQDPGLGLRLIYFSYDVKMKEKGDIPEGYSVSREKKERFSLILESASTNQTSMYLCASSPGASYNEQFFGPGTRLTVL.

This CDR3 is CASSLEGSPQETQYF. CDR3 nucleotides: TGCGCCAGCAGCCTGGAGGGGTCTCCGCAAGAGACCCAGTACTTC. This rearrangement joins TRBV5-1 to TRBJ2-5, with D possibly being TRBD2 (6 bases). Per the germline V gene, CDR1 is SGHRS and CDR2 is YFSETQ. Trimming stripped 4 bases from V and 2 bases from J, with 15 bases between. This CDR3 contains 15 residues.

The chain joins TRBV6-5 to TRBJ2-7; no clear D gene. Looked up from germline, CDR1 is MNHEY and CDR2 is SVGAGI. This CDR3 is built from 12 residues. The V end was cut by 6 bases, the J end by 5 bases, with 11 bases between. CDR3 in amino acids: CASSPVWDEQYF. As DNA, the CDR3 is TGTGCCAGCAGCCCGGTTTGGGACGAGCAGTACTTC.

The chain links TRBV14 to TRBJ1-2; D is possibly TRBD1 (5 bases). Germline V lookup: CDR1 SGHDN, CDR2 FVKESK. The CDR3 sequence is 15 residues long. Trimming took off 6 bases at V and 6 bases at J, with 20 bases between the two ends. The CDR3 DNA reads TGTGCCAGCAGAAGCCTCTCAGTGGGGCTGGATGGCTACACCTTC. This translates into CASRSLSVGLDGYTF.

The J gene is TRBJ1-2, the V gene TRBV28; no firm D call. This CDR3 has 12 amino acids. Germline CDR1 and CDR2: MDHEN and SYDVKM. Deletions cut 5 bases from V and 8 bases from J, with 12 bases between. In DNA form, the CDR3 reads TGTGCCAGCAGTCTCTCTTTGGGGGGCTACACCTTC. Protein: CASSLSLGGYTF.

The rearrangement links TRBV4-1 to TRBJ2-5, with D possibly TRBD1 on 6 matching bases. The V end was cut by 3 bases, the J end by 5 bases, with 10 bases between. CDR3 length: 13 residues. Germline CDR1 and CDR2: MGHRA and YSYEKL. The CDR3 region is CASSHPRGETQYF. In DNA, the CDR3 is TGCGCCAGCAGCCATCCAAGGGGGGAGACCCAGTACTTC.

CDR3 residues: CASSKWRQGPYEQYF. The CDR3 nucleotides are TGTGCCAGCAGCAAATGGCGGCAGGGACCCTACGAGCAGTACTTC. V usage is TRBV5-5 and J usage is TRBJ2-7; D tentatively reads TRBD1 or TRBD2 (5 bases each). CDR3 length: 15 residues. V was cut by 4 bases and J by 2 bases, with 16 bases left in between. Germline CDR1 and CDR2: SGHKS and YYEKEE (reference sequence).

This sequence joins TRBV12-1 and TRBJ2-1. TRBV12-1 is recorded as a pseudogene. The CDR3 contains 16 residues. The CDR3 bases are TGTGCCAGCAGCTTTTTTATGGGGTGCTCCTACAATGAGCAGTTCTTC. It encodes CASSFFMGCSYNEQFF.

A remark on this clone: Other DNA sequences in the same sample also yield this CDR3. The CDR3 DNA follows: TGTGCCAGCTCACCCCGGGACAGGGATGAAAAACTGTTTTTT. This gives the protein CASSPRDRDEKLFF. V gene TRBV18 combines with J gene TRBJ1-4; 9 positions match TRBD1. J gave up 6 bases and V 3 bases, and 2 bases lay outside the gene matches. In germline, CDR1 is KGHSH, CDR2 LQKENI. The CDR3 is 14 residues long.

The chain uses TRBV11-2 and TRBJ2-2; tentatively, D is TRBD2 (6 bases). The CDR3 has 14 residues. Trimming removed 5 bases at V and 7 bases at J, with 14 bases between. Germline CDR1 SGHAT, CDR2 FQNNGV. CDR3 sequence reads: CASSQGLRVGELFF. DNA for the CDR3: TGTGCCAGCAGCCAGGGACTGCGAGTCGGGGAGCTGTTTTTT.

This chain links TRBV5-5 with TRBJ2-7; the D call may be TRBD1 or TRBD2 (6 bases each). V gave up 1 base and J gave up 5 bases, with 22 bases separating them. Germline V CDR1 and CDR2: SGHKS, YYEKEE (reference sequence). CDR3 length: 17 amino acids. The DNA of the CDR3 is TGTGCCAGCAGCTTGAGCGGTTGGGGGGCCGTTAGGAACGAGCAGTACTTC. Its translation: CASSLSGWGAVRNEQYF.

This clone was seen just once. The V gene is TRBV2, the J gene TRBJ2-3; D possibly corresponds to TRBD1 (6 bases). The CDR3 runs 15 residues. V lost 2 bases and J lost 3, with 12 bases in between. CDR1 is SNHLY and CDR2 is FYNNEI in the germline V gene. CDR3 bases: TGTGCCAGCAGTGAAATGGTCAGGGGAACAGATACGCAGTATTTT. Translated, it gives CASSEMVRGTDTQYF.

The gene calls are TRBV27 and TRBJ2-7; TRBD2 is a possible D gene (6 bases). CDR1 and CDR2 (germline): MNHEY, SMNVEV (reference sequence). Trimming removed 2 bases at V and 6 bases at J, with 17 bases between. The CDR3 is made up of 15 amino acids. The CDR3, as DNA: TGTGCCAGCAGTTTAGACGGGAGAGCCCGTACCGAGCAGTACTTC. Translation gives CASSLDGRARTEQYF.

This chain links TRBV7-8 with TRBJ1-5; TRBD1 matches 7 bases. Germline CDR1 reads SGHVS; CDR2 reads FQNEAQ. Germline trimming cut 1 base from V and 3 bases from J; bases unmatched to any gene: 6. This CDR3 contains 16 residues. CDR3 in DNA: TGTGCCAGCAGCTTAGGGAGGGGGCTAACCAATCAGCCCCAGCATTTT. Protein product: CASSLGRGLTNQPQHF.

V gene TRBV3-1 (or the pseudogene TRBV3-2) combines with J gene TRBJ2-2; TRBD1 matches at 7 bases. This CDR3 is 16 amino acids long. With 1 base clipped from V and 9 bases from J, the junction kept 11 bases outside the gene matches. Germline V gene lookup returns CDR1 LGHDT and CDR2 YNNKEL (reference sequence). The CDR3 spells CASSQARGPNLRELFF. The CDR3 region has the DNA TGTGCCAGCAGCCAAGCGAGGGGGCCAAACTTGCGGGAGCTGTTTTTT.